This passage covers 12 T cell receptor beta chains from one sample sequenced in a study of T cell clones after liver transplantation. Measured with immunoSEQ multiplex PCR; TCRdb has only the in-frame clones, and not every one. Here the sample spans more than 70,000 clones, around four fifths being singletons. Here the sequenced sample was CD4+ T cells from blood, taken at the 22-month timepoint. These receptors were collected from a human patient who received a liver transplant. Some of these T cells may belong to the graft donor.

The chain joins TRBV7-2 to TRBJ2-4; 13 nucleotides line up with TRBD2. Germline V gives CDR1 SGHTA, CDR2 FQGNSA. The CDR3 has 18 residues. Losses at the gene ends were 1 base for V and 0 bases for J; bases not matched to a gene: 3. CDR3 residues: CASSLVLAGGIAKNIQYF. The CDR3 DNA reads as TGTGCCAGCAGCTTAGTACTAGCGGGAGGGATAGCCAAAAACATTCAGTACTTC.

A few counts support this clone. The rearrangement joins TRBV7-2 to TRBJ2-7; TRBD1 agrees at 8 bases. Looked up from germline, CDR1 is SGHTA and CDR2 is FQGNSA. This CDR3 has 15 residues. Trimming cost V 0 bases and J 4 bases; bases outside gene matches: 5. CDR3 coding DNA: TGTGCCAGCAGCTTAGCATCAGGGGGCGTTTACGAGCAGTACTTC. Amino acid sequence: CASSLASGGVYEQYF.

This chain joins TRBV25-1 and TRBJ2-7; 8 bases agree with TRBD2. The CDR3 runs to 16 residues. Germline loops: CDR1 MGHDK, CDR2 SYGVNS. V dropped 1 base and J dropped 0; count of bases not matched to a gene: 5. The DNA for the CDR3 is TGTGCCAGCAGTGAATCCGGGAGGGGAAGCTCCTACGAGCAGTACTTC. This translates into CASSESGRGSSYEQYF.

The J gene is TRBJ1-2, the V gene TRBV30; 8 nucleotides line up with TRBD1. Germline V CDR1 and CDR2: GTSNPN, SVGIG (reference sequence). The CDR3 contains 12 residues. The V gene end was trimmed by 1 base and the J gene end by 7 bases; junction bases not matched to a gene: 2. For the CDR3, the DNA is TGTGCCTGGAGTGGCGGACAGGGTGGCTACACCTTC. The encoded protein is CAWSGGQGGYTF. Variable domain in full (rest from reference TRBV30 and TRBJ1-2): SQTIHQWPATLVQPVGSPLSLECTVEGTSNPNLYWYRQAAGRGLQLLFYSVGIGQISSEVPQNLSASRPQDRQFILSSKKLLLSDSGFYLCAWSGGQGGYTFGSGTRLTVV.

The CDR3 DNA follows: TGTGCCAGCGCTGCAGGGTTTATTTCACCCCTCCACTTT. Translated: CASAAGFISPLHF. This chain connects TRBV5-4 to TRBJ1-6, with D perhaps matching TRBD1 (5 bases). This CDR3 has 13 residues. From germline, CDR1 is SGHNT and CDR2 YYREEE (reference sequence). V lost 7 bases to trimming and J lost 9 bases, with 14 bases between them.

The rearrangement joins TRBV7-2 to TRBJ2-7; TRBD2 matches 7 bases. CDR1 and CDR2 (germline): SGHTA, FQGNSA. Germline trimming cut 2 bases from V and 6 bases from J; bases unmatched to any gene: 10. The CDR3 length is 15 residues. The CDR3 sequence: CASSLTSGGRGEQYF. As DNA, the CDR3 is TGTGCCAGCAGCTTAACGTCGGGAGGCCGGGGCGAGCAGTACTTC. The full variable domain, in which reference TRBV7-2 and TRBJ2-7 provide the parts outside the CDR3, is GAGVSQSPSNKVTEKGKDVELRCDPISGHTALYWYRQSLGQGLEFLIYFQGNSAPDKSGLPSDRFSAERTGGSVSTLTIQRTQQEDSAVYLCASSLTSGGRGEQYFGPGTRLTVT.

This clone was detected a few times. The chain carries TRBV4-2 and TRBJ2-7, with 14 nucleotides matching TRBD2. V lost 3 bases, J lost 3 bases, and 4 bases stayed unmatched. This CDR3 contains 16 residues. Germline loops: CDR1 LGHNA, CDR2 YNFKEQ. CDR3 amino acids: CASSHSGTSGSYEQYF. The DNA of the CDR3 is TGTGCCAGCAGCCACTCAGGGACTAGCGGGAGCTACGAGCAGTACTTC.

The chain links TRBV7-7 to TRBJ1-3, with 7 bases aligning to TRBD1. Germline V lookup: CDR1 SSHAT, CDR2 FNYEAQ (reference sequence). The CDR3 has 15 amino acids. V lost 3 bases to trimming and J lost 0 bases; unmatched junction nucleotides: 2. Here the CDR3 DNA reads TGTGCCAGCAGCTTGGGACAGACCTCTGGAAACACCATATATTTT. Translating gives CASSLGQTSGNTIYF.

This clone was counted only a few times. V usage is TRBV19 and J usage is TRBJ1-2; 8 positions agree with TRBD1. Looked up from germline, CDR1 is LNHDA and CDR2 is SQIVND (reference sequence). J lost 4 bases, V lost 10 bases, and 17 bases had no gene match. The CDR3 runs 16 residues. The CDR3 region is CATSSRGTGTGYGYTF. CDR3 coding DNA: TGTGCCACCAGTAGTAGGGGTACCGGGACAGGCTATGGCTACACCTTC.

This sequence joins TRBV5-5 and TRBJ1-3; D uncertain. CDR1 and CDR2 (germline): SGHKS, YYEKEE (reference sequence). The CDR3 is made up of 14 amino acids. Trimming took off 3 bases at V and 4 bases at J, with 11 bases between the two ends. CDR3 in DNA: TGTGCCAGCAGCTCCGCGGTACTCGGAAACACCATATATTTT. This translates into CASSSAVLGNTIYF.

To note about this clone: No conserved phenylalanine or tryptophan is present at the end of the CDR3, so a read error is the likely explanation. The DNA is left out, because the CDR3 cannot be placed on it with certainty; the CDR3 is given as TCRdb lists it. The rearrangement joins TRBV15 to TRBJ1-1. Per the germline V gene, CDR1 is LNHNV and CDR2 is YYDKDF (reference sequence). Both ends counted, the CDR3 spans 13 residues. The CDR3 sequence: CATSRDRGTPPWV.

The J gene is TRBJ2-1, the V gene TRBV19; possibly TRBD2 for D (8 bases). CDR1 is LNHDA, CDR2 SQIVND, per germline (reference sequence). CDR3 length: 15 amino acids. Trimming took off 3 bases at V and 5 bases at J, with 14 bases between the two ends. CDR3 protein: CASSIYSGTDNEQFF. The DNA of the CDR3 is TGTGCCAGTAGTATCTATAGCGGGACAGACAATGAGCAGTTCTTC.